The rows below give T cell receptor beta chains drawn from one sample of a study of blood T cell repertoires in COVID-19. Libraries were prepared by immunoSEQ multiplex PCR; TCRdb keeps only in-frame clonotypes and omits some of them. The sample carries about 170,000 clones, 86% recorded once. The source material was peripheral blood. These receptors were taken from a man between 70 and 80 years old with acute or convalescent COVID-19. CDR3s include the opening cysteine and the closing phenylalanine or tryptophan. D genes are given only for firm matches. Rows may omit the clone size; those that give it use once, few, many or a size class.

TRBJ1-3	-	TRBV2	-	TGTGCCAGCAGTGAAAGGGGGGGGGACACCATATATTTT	CASSERGGDTIYF
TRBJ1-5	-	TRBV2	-	TGTGCCAGCAGTCCGGACAGTAGCAATCAGCCCCAGCATTTT	CASSPDSSNQPQHF
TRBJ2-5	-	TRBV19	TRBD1	TGTGCCAGTAGTGATTGGGACAGGAACTTACAAGAGACCCAGTACTTC	CASSDWDRNLQETQYF
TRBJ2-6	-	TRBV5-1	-	TGCGCCAGCAAAGAACAGACTGGGGCCAACGTCCTGACTTTC	CASKEQTGANVLTF
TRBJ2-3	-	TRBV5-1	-	TGCGCCAGCAGCTTGATGACAGGCGGTACAGATACGCAGTATTTT	CASSLMTGGTDTQYF
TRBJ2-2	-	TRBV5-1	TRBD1	TGCGCCAGCTCGAAGGACAGGGGGCGCCGGGAGCTGTTTTTT	CASSKDRGRRELFF
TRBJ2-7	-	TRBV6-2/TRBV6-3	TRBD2	TGTGCCAGCAGTTACCGACCGCTCCCGGGACTAGCGGGAGACGACGAGCAGTACTTC	CASSYRPLPGLAGDDEQYF
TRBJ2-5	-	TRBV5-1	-	TGCGCCAGCAGCTTACAGGCGAATCAAGAGACCCAGTACTTC	CASSLQANQETQYF
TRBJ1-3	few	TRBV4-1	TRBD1	TGCGCCAGCAGCCAAGCGGACAGGGCTGGAAACACCATATATTTT	CASSQADRAGNTIYF
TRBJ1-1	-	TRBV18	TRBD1	TGTGCCAGCTCACCCGGGACAGGGAGCCTAGGAGCTTTCTTT	CASSPGTGSLGAFF
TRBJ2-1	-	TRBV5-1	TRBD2	TGCGCCAGCAGCCATGGGACTAGCGGGGGTGGGGATGAGCAGTTCTTC	CASSHGTSGGGDEQFF
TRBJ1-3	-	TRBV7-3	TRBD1	TGTGCCAGCAGCGTGGACAGGGAGAACACCATATATTTT	CASSVDRENTIYF
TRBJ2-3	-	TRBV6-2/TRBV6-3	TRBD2	TGTGCCAGCAGTCTCAACCTGGGACTAGCGACGGATACGCAGTATTTT	CASSLNLGLATDTQYF
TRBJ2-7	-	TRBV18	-	TGTGCCAGCTCGCCTTCAGGGGACCCTACCTACGAGCAGTACTTC	CASSPSGDPTYEQYF
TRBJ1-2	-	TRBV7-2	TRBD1	TGTGCCAGCAGCCCCCAGGGACAGGGGATTTATGGCTACACCTTC	CASSPQGQGIYGYTF
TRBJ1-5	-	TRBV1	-	TGCACCAGCAGCCAAGAGCGGGACAGCCCCAATCAGCCCCAGCATTTT	CTSSQERDSPNQPQHF